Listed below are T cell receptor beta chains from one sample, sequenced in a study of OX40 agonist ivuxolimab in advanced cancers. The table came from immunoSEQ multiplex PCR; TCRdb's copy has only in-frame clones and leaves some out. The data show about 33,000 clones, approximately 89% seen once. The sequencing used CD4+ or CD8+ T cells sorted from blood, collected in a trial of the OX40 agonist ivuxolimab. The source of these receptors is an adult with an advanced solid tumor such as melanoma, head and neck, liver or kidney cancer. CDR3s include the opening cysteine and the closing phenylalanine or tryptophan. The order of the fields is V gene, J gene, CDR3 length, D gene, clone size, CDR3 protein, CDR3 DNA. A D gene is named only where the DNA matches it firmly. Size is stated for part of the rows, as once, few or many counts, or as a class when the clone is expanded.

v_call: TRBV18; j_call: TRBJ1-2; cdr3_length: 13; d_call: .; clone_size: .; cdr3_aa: CASSPDSDYGYTF; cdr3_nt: TGTGCCAGCTCCCCCGACTCGGACTATGGCTACACCTTC
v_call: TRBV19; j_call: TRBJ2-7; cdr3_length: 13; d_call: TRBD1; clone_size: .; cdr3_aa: CASSNRDRAEQYF; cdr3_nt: TGTGCCAGTAGTAATCGGGACAGGGCCGAGCAGTACTTC
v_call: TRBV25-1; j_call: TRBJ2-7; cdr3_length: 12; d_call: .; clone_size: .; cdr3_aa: CASSSLGYEQYF; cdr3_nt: TGTGCCAGCAGTTCTCTAGGATACGAGCAGTACTTC
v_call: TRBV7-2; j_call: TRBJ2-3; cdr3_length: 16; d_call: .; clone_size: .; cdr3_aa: CASSWQGGASTDTQYF; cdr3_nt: TGTGCCAGCAGCTGGCAGGGGGGGGCTAGCACAGATACGCAGTATTTT
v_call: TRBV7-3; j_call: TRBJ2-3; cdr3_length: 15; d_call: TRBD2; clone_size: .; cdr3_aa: CASSFNGGSTDTQYF; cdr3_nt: TGTGCCAGCAGCTTTAACGGGGGGAGCACAGATACGCAGTATTTT
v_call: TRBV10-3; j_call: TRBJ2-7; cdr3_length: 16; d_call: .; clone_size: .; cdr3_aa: CAISESGQYLSYEQYF; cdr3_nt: TGTGCCATCAGTGAGTCTGGACAGTACCTCTCCTACGAGCAGTACTTC
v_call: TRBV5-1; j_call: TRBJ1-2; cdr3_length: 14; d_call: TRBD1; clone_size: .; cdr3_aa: CASSRQGARNDYTF; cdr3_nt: TGCGCCAGCAGCCGACAGGGGGCGCGCAATGACTACACCTTC
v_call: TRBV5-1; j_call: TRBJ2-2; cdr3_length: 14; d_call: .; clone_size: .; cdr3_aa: CASSLGGNTGELFF; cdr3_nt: TGCGCCAGCAGCTTGGGGGGTAACACCGGGGAGCTGTTTTTT
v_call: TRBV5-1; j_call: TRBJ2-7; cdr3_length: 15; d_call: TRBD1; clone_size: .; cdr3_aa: CASSLKGQGLYEQYF; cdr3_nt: TGCGCCAGCAGCTTGAAGGGACAGGGCCTTTACGAGCAGTACTTC
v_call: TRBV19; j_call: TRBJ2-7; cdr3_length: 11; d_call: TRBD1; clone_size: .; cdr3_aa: CATGQGYEQYF; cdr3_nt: TGTGCCACGGGACAGGGGTACGAGCAGTACTTC
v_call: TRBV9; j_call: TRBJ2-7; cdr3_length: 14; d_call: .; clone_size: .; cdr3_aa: CASSVQAGTYEQYF; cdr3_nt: TGTGCCAGCAGCGTACAGGCGGGGACCTACGAGCAGTACTTC
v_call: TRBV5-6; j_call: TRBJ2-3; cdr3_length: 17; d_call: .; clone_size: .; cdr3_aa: CASSAIPTDPKADTQYF; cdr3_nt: TGTGCCAGCAGCGCAATCCCGACAGATCCCAAAGCAGATACGCAGTATTTT
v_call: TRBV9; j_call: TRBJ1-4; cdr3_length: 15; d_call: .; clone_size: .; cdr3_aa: CASSPDGDRNEKLFF; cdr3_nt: TGTGCCAGCAGCCCTGATGGGGATAGGAATGAAAAACTGTTTTTT
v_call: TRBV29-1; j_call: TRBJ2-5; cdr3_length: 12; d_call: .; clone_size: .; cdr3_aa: CSVVVGGETQYF; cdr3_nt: TGCAGCGTTGTCGTAGGTGGGGAGACCCAGTACTTC
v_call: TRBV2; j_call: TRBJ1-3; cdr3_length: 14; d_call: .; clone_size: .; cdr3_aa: CASSAEKAGNTIYF; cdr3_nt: TGTGCCAGCAGTGCCGAGAAGGCTGGAAACACCATATATTTT
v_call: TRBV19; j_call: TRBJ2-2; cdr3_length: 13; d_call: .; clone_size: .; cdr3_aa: CASTQVGGGELFF; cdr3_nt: TGTGCCAGTACCCAGGTGGGAGGCGGGGAGCTGTTTTTT
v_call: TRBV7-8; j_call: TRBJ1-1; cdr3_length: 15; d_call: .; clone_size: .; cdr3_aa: CASSLRRQVNTEAFF; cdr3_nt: TGTGCCAGCAGCTTAAGAAGACAGGTGAACACTGAAGCTTTCTTT
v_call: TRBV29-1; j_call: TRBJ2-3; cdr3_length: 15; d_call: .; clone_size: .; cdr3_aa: CSVGSSGLQMNTQYF; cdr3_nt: TGCAGCGTTGGTAGTTCGGGGCTTCAGATGAATACGCAGTATTTT
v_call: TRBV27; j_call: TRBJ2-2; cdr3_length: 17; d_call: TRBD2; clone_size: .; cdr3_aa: CASSPRLPGGSGGELFF; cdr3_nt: TGTGCCAGCAGTCCACGTCTCCCCGGGGGGAGCGGCGGGGAGCTGTTTTTT
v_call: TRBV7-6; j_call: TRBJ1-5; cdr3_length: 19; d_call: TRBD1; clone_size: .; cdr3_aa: CASSSKPGQGAARGQPQHF; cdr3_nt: TGTGCCAGCAGCTCAAAACCGGGACAGGGGGCTGCAAGGGGTCAGCCCCAGCATTTT
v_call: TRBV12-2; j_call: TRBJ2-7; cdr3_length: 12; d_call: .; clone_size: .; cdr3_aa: CASRFRFLVRDF; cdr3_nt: TGTGCAAGTCGCTTTAGGTTCCTCGTAAGGGACTTC
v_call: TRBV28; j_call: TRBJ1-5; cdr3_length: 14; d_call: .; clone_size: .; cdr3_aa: CASIRQLSNQPQHF; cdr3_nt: TGTGCCAGCATCCGGCAACTGAGCAATCAGCCCCAGCATTTT
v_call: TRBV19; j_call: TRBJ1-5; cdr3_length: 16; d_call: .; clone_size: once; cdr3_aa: CASSKGIREGNQPQHF; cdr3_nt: TGTGCCAGTAGTAAGGGGATCAGGGAAGGCAATCAGCCCCAGCATTTT
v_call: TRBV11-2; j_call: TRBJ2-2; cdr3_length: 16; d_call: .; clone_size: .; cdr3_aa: CASREGVSPNTGELFF; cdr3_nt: TGTGCCAGCAGAGAAGGGGTTAGCCCGAACACCGGGGAGCTGTTTTTT
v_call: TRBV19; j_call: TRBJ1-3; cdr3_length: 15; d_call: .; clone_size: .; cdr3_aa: CASSPMAAAGNTIYF; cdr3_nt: TGTGCCAGTAGTCCTATGGCGGCGGCTGGAAACACCATATATTTT
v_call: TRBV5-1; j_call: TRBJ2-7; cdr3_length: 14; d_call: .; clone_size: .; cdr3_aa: CASSLTQGNNEQYF; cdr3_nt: TGCGCCAGCAGCTTAACACAGGGTAACAACGAGCAGTACTTC
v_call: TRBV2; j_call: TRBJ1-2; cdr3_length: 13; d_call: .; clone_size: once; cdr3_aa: CASRAGRNYGYTF; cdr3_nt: TGTGCCAGCAGGGCCGGACGGAACTATGGCTACACCTTC
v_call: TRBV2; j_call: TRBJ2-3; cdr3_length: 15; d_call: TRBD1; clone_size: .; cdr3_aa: CASSARQGAVDTQYF; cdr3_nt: TGTGCCAGCAGCGCTCGACAGGGGGCTGTAGATACGCAGTATTTT
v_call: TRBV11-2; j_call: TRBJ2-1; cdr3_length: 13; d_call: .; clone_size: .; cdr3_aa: CASSPTGYNEQFF; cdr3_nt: TGTGCCAGCAGCCCGACAGGTTACAATGAGCAGTTCTTC
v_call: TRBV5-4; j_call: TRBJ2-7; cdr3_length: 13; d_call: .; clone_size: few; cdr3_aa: CASTLDSRLEQYF; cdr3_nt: TGTGCCAGCACCCTTGACAGCCGTTTAGAGCAGTACTTC
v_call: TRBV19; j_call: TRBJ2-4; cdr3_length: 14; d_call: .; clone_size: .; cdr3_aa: CASSIDAGLNIQYF; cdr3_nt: TGTGCCAGTAGTATAGACGCAGGGTTAAACATTCAGTACTTC
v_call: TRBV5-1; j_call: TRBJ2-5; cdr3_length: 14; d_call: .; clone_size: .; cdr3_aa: CASSLRTAEETQYF; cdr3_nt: TGCGCCAGCAGCCTGAGGACGGCCGAGGAGACCCAGTACTTC
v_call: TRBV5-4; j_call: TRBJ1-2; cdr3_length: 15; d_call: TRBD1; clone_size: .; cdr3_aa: CASSLDRVSFYGYTF; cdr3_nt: TGTGCCAGCAGTCTCGACAGGGTTAGTTTTTATGGCTACACCTTC
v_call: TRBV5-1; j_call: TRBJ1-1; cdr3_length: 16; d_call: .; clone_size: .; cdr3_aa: CASSPRGRDKNTEAFF; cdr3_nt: TGCGCCAGCAGCCCGCGGGGGAGGGACAAGAACACTGAAGCTTTCTTT
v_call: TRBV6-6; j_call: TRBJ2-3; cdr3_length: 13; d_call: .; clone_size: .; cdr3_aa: CASSNQGGDTQYF; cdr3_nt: TGTGCCAGCAGTAACCAGGGGGGGGATACGCAGTATTTT
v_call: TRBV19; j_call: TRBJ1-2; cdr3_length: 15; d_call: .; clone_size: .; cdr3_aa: CASSIGGPGGYGYTF; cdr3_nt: TGTGCCAGTAGTATAGGAGGGCCAGGCGGCTATGGCTACACCTTC
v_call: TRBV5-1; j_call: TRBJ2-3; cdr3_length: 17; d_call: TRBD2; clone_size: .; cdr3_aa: CASSNLGLAGSTDTQYF; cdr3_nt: TGCGCCAGCAGCAATCTTGGGCTAGCGGGAAGCACAGATACGCAGTATTTT
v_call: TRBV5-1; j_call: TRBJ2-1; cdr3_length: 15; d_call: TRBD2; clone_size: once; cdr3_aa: CASSLSPGGYNEQFF; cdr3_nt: TGCGCCAGCAGCTTGTCTCCGGGGGGGTACAATGAGCAGTTCTTC
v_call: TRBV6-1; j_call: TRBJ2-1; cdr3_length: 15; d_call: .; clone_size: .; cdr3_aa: CASSALGGTVNEQFF; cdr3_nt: TGTGCCAGCAGTGCCCTGGGGGGCACTGTCAATGAGCAGTTCTTC
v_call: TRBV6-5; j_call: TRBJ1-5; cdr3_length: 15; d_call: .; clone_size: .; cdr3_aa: CASSYSYYSNQPQHF; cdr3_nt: TGTGCCAGCAGTTACTCCTACTATAGCAATCAGCCCCAGCATTTT
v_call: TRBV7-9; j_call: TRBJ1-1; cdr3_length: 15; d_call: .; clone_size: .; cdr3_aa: CASSPLSNTGTEAFF; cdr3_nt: TGTGCCAGCAGCCCCTTGTCCAACACAGGCACTGAAGCTTTCTTT